Listed below are T cell receptor beta chains from one sample, sequenced in a study of blood T cell repertoires in COVID-19. Clones were sequenced by immunoSEQ multiplex PCR, and TCRdb holds only the in-frame ones, with some missing. In the table there are 250,000 to 400,000 clones, about 90% of which are singletons. Sample: peripheral blood. Receptors originate from a woman in her twenties or thirties with COVID-19, enrolled during active disease. Both conserved end residues are part of each CDR3. A D gene is named only where the DNA matches it firmly. Clone size is not always given. Where it is, it says once, few, many or a class for expanded clones.

-,12,TRBJ1-4,-,TRBV19,CASSTFGEKLFF,TGTGCCAGTAGTACGTTCGGGGAAAAACTGTTTTTT
-,13,TRBJ1-1,-,TRBV6-5,CASRGGRRDIAFF,TGTGCCAGCAGGGGGGGGCGAAGGGATATAGCTTTCTTT
-,14,TRBJ2-3,-,TRBV3-1/TRBV3-2,CASREGLFADTQYF,TGTGCCAGCAGAGAGGGACTTTTCGCAGATACGCAGTATTTT
-,13,TRBJ2-5,-,TRBV18,CASLESLSETQYF,TGTGCCAGCTTGGAGTCCCTCTCGGAGACCCAGTACTTC
once,15,TRBJ2-1,TRBD2,TRBV6-4,CASSDSSAGGDEQFF,TGTGCCAGCAGTGACTCCAGTGCGGGAGGGGATGAGCAGTTCTTC
-,14,TRBJ1-2,-,TRBV5-6,CASSFEGTYYGYTF,TGTGCCAGCAGCTTTGAGGGTACCTACTATGGCTACACCTTC
few,15,TRBJ2-1,-,TRBV7-9,CASISELAVYNEQFF,TGTGCCAGCATTTCCGAACTGGCGGTCTACAATGAGCAGTTCTTC
-,19,TRBJ1-2,-,TRBV4-2,CASSQGGRGTLASNYGYTF,TGTGCCAGCAGCCAAGGAGGCAGAGGGACACTGGCATCTAACTATGGCTACACCTTC
-,14,TRBJ1-6,-,TRBV11-2,CASSQQGRNSPLHF,TGTGCCAGCAGCCAGCAGGGGCGGAATTCACCCCTCCACTTT
-,14,TRBJ1-2,TRBD1,TRBV6-6,CASSHGQGARGYTF,TGTGCCAGCAGTCACGGACAGGGGGCGAGAGGCTACACCTTC
-,14,TRBJ2-7,-,TRBV13,CASSLGTDRGEQYF,TGTGCCAGCAGCTTGGGGACAGATCGGGGGGAGCAGTACTTC
-,15,TRBJ2-7,TRBD1,TRBV11-2,CASSYGQGFSYEQYF,TGTGCCAGCAGCTACGGACAGGGCTTCTCCTACGAGCAGTACTTC
-,13,TRBJ1-5,TRBD1,TRBV28,CASGGTGAQPQHF,TGTGCCAGCGGCGGGACAGGGGCCCAGCCCCAGCATTTT
-,14,TRBJ1-2,TRBD1,TRBV11-2,CASSSGQGLFGYTF,TGTGCCAGCAGCTCGGGACAGGGCCTCTTTGGCTACACCTTC
once,15,TRBJ1-4,TRBD1,TRBV28,CASSNGRDRGEKLFF,TGTGCCAGCAGTAACGGCCGGGACAGGGGTGAAAAACTGTTTTTT
-,14,TRBJ2-7,-,TRBV5-1,CASREPAEAYEQYF,TGCGCCAGCAGGGAGCCGGCAGAGGCCTACGAGCAGTACTTC
-,17,TRBJ2-3,TRBD2,TRBV5-5,CASSSGLAGTGTDTQYF,TGTGCCAGCAGCTCTGGACTAGCGGGCACCGGCACAGATACGCAGTATTTT